Following are 12 T cell receptor beta chains from one sample sequenced in a study of cytomegalovirus exposure and HLA in healthy donors. Researchers ran the PCR with 60 Vbeta and 13 Jbeta primers. Clones were sequenced by immunoSEQ multiplex PCR, and TCRdb holds only the in-frame ones, with some missing. The table records about 95,000 clones, around three quarters of them present only once. The sequenced material came from PBMCs. Receptor source: a man aged 25-45 years in good health and CMV-seropositive.

The chain couples TRBV29-1 to TRBJ2-6; D ambiguous. The CDR3 runs 15 residues. Trimming left V 4 bases short and J 0 bases short, with 10 bases between. Looked up from germline, CDR1 is SQVTM and CDR2 is ANQGSEA. CDR3: CSVVKAASGANVLTF. In DNA form, the CDR3 reads TGCAGCGTTGTAAAGGCGGCCTCTGGGGCCAACGTCCTGACTTTC.

The V gene is TRBV6-5, the J gene TRBJ1-2; 7 positions match TRBD1. Germline CDR1 MNHEY, CDR2 SVGAGI. This CDR3 region has 12 residues. Trimming took 6 bases from V and 6 from J; bases not matched to a gene: 4. For the CDR3, the DNA is TGTGCCAGCAGAAGGGGGCAGAATGGCTACACCTTC. This translates into CASRRGQNGYTF.

V gene TRBV5-1 combines with J gene TRBJ2-2; TRBD1 matches 7 bases. The J segment lost 4 bases and the V segment lost 5 bases, leaving 5 bases of the junction unmatched. The CDR3 contains 14 residues. Germline V gene data show CDR1 as SGHRS and CDR2 as YFSETQ. The CDR3 bases are TGCGCCAGCAGTAGACAGGGCTTCACCGGGGAGCTGTTTTTT. Its protein product is CASSRQGFTGELFF.

A remark on this clone: Germline is not matched at one junction end, which may reflect a read error. In the same sample, other DNA sequences code for this CDR3. The rearrangement uses TRBV5-6 and TRBJ2-5, with D perhaps TRBD2 (5 bases). This CDR3 has 14 residues. Germline V gene lookup returns CDR1 SGHDT and CDR2 YYEEEE. The DNA for the CDR3 is TGCGCCAGCAGCTTGGGTAGCGCAGAAGAGACCCAGTACTTC. It specifies CASSLGSAEETQYF.

This rearrangement joins TRBV18 to TRBJ2-7, with 11 bases that match TRBD2. The J segment lost 4 bases and the V segment lost 6 bases, leaving 8 bases of the junction unmatched. This CDR3 has 15 residues. The germline V gene encodes CDR1 KGHSH and CDR2 LQKENI. The CDR3 region has the DNA TGTGCCAGCTCCCGCACCGGGACTAGCGGTTACGAGCAGTACTTC. It codes for CASSRTGTSGYEQYF.

The chain recombines TRBV14 with TRBJ1-1; TRBD1 is a possible D gene (6 bases). The CDR3 extends over 14 amino acids. The V gene lost 2 bases and the J gene lost 4 bases, with 11 bases spanning the gap. Germline CDR1 is SGHDN and CDR2 is FVKESK. The CDR3, as DNA: TGTGCCAGCAGCCAACCAGGGGCCATCACTGAAGCTTTCTTT. It specifies CASSQPGAITEAFF.

The V gene is TRBV29-1, the J gene TRBJ1-1; D unresolved. The CDR3 contains 13 residues. Trimming cost V 3 bases and J 1 base, with 9 bases left between them. Germline CDR1 and CDR2: SQVTM and ANQGSEA. The CDR3 spells CSVEVQSNTEAFF. The CDR3 bases are TGCAGCGTTGAGGTACAGTCGAACACTGAAGCTTTCTTT.

The genes are TRBV5-1 and TRBJ1-3; D remains ambiguous. CDR3 size: 14 residues. Germline V gives CDR1 SGHRS, CDR2 YFSETQ. Trimming took off 1 base at V and 2 bases at J, with 7 bases between the two ends. CDR3 sequence (DNA): TGCGCCAGCAGCTTGTTTAGCCCTGGAAACACCATATATTTT. It specifies CASSLFSPGNTIYF.

The V gene is TRBV6-1, the J gene TRBJ2-1; possible D gene TRBD2, 6 bases. The CDR3 length is 14 residues. V was cut by 5 bases and J by 9 bases, with 17 bases left in between. The germline gives CDR1 MNHNS, CDR2 SASEGT. DNA of the CDR3: TGTGCCAGCAGTTCCCAAAAGGGACTGAGTGAGCAGTTCTTC. It is translated as CASSSQKGLSEQFF.

This clone was picked up a small number of times. The V and J genes are TRBV18 and TRBJ1-2; 7 bases agree with TRBD1. The V gene end was trimmed by 3 bases and the J gene end by 6 bases; junction bases not matched to a gene: 10. The CDR3 is 15 amino acids. The V gene's germline CDR1 is KGHSH and CDR2 LQKENI. CDR3 DNA sequence: TGTGCCAGCTCACCTACGACGACAGGGTTCGATGGCTACACCTTC. It codes for CASSPTTTGFDGYTF.

V usage is TRBV9 and J usage is TRBJ2-3; 10 positions agree with TRBD2. The CDR3 sequence is 15 residues long. Trimming took 3 bases from V and 8 from J; bases not matched to a gene: 9. From germline, CDR1 is SGDLS and CDR2 YYNGEE. As DNA, the CDR3 is TGTGCCAGCAGCGCCCAGCGGGAGGGCCTAGGTACGCAGTATTTT. It codes for CASSAQREGLGTQYF.

Note on this clone: The junction shows a germline mismatch at one end, possibly a read error. V usage is TRBV7-9 and J usage is TRBJ2-7, with D possibly TRBD2 on 7 matching bases. This CDR3 contains 11 residues. The germline V gene has CDR1 SEHNR and CDR2 FQNEAQ (reference sequence). The CDR3 sequence: CSSSLGGVQYF. The CDR3 nucleotides read TGTTCCAGCAGCTTAGGGGGGGTGCAGTACTTC.